These 30 T cell receptor beta chains originate from one sample sequenced in a study of blood T cell repertoires in COVID-19. Profiling relied on immunoSEQ multiplex PCR, and the TCRdb table lists in-frame clones only, not all of them. The sample lists approximately 500,000 clones, approximately 92% seen once, with 0.75% to 0.9% in the top ten. Sequencing input: peripheral blood. The receptors come from a man aged 18 to 29 with COVID-19, enrolled during active disease.

The J gene is TRBJ2-5, the V gene TRBV6-5, with 9 bases identical to TRBD1. Unmatched junction bases numbered 6, after V lost 5 bases and J lost 5 bases. Germline CDR1 reads MNHEY; CDR2 reads SVGAGI. The CDR3 extends over 14 amino acids. The CDR3 nucleotides are TGTGCCAGCAGTAAAACAGGGGGCAGGGAGACCCAGTACTTC. Its protein product is CASSKTGGRETQYF.

The chain joins TRBV24-1 to TRBJ2-3, with 12 bases identical to TRBD2. V was pared by 4 bases and J by 4 bases, with 5 bases of the junction left unmatched. Looked up from germline, CDR1 is KGHDR and CDR2 is SFDVKD. The CDR3 covers 16 residues. CDR3: CATSETSGRGSDTQYF. The CDR3 DNA follows: TGTGCCACCAGTGAGACTAGCGGGAGAGGGTCAGATACGCAGTATTTT.

This chain uses TRBV30 with TRBJ2-7, with 7 bases fitting TRBD1. Trimming at V came to 2 bases and at J to 1 base, leaving 2 bases not matched to a gene. CDR1 GTSNPN and CDR2 SVGIG come from the germline V gene (reference sequence). CDR3 length: 13 residues. In nucleotides, the CDR3 is TGTGCCTGGAGTACAGGGGTGTCCTACGAGCAGTACTTC. Amino acid sequence: CAWSTGVSYEQYF. Using reference TRBV30 and TRBJ2-7 for the parts outside the CDR3, the full variable domain is SQTIHQWPATLVQPVGSPLSLECTVEGTSNPNLYWYRQAAGRGLQLLFYSVGIGQISSEVPQNLSASRPQDRQFILSSKKLLLSDSGFYLCAWSTGVSYEQYFGPGTRLTVT.

The chain couples TRBV5-1 to TRBJ2-3; 9 bases match TRBD2. Trimming at V came to 0 bases and at J to 0 bases, leaving 5 bases not matched to a gene. The CDR3 has 17 amino acids. Germline V gene sequence: CDR1 SGHRS, CDR2 YFSETQ. CDR3 nucleotide sequence: TGCGCCAGCAGCTTGGCCCGAACTAGCGGGAGCACAGATACGCAGTATTTT. This encodes CASSLARTSGSTDTQYF.

The rearrangement joins TRBV7-9 to TRBJ2-3; 11 nucleotides line up with TRBD2. The J segment lost 2 bases and the V segment lost 3 bases, leaving 10 bases of the junction unmatched. The CDR3 has 18 amino acids. Germline V gene lookup returns CDR1 SEHNR and CDR2 FQNEAQ (reference sequence). Written as DNA, the CDR3 is TGTGCCAGCAGCTTTAGCGGGAGGGCCATTGGAGCCACAGATACGCAGTATTTT. This translates into CASSFSGRAIGATDTQYF.

The chain uses TRBV19 and TRBJ1-5; 8 bases are a match to TRBD1. The CDR3 sequence is 14 residues long. Germline loops: CDR1 LNHDA, CDR2 SQIVND (reference sequence). With V trimmed by 4 bases and J by 6 bases, 5 bases remained unmatched. The CDR3 DNA is TGTGCCAGTAGTAGCGGACAGGGTTTTCAGCCCCAGCATTTT. It yields the protein CASSSGQGFQPQHF.

The V and J genes are TRBV5-1 and TRBJ2-1, with 15 bases fitting TRBD2. V was clipped by 4 bases and J by 8 bases; unmatched bases: 10. The germline V gene encodes CDR1 SGHRS and CDR2 YFSETQ. CDR3 length: 17 residues. The CDR3 DNA sequence: TGCGCCAGCAGCGGCAAACCGGGACTAGCGGGAGGCGATGAGCAGTTCTTC. Protein product: CASSGKPGLAGGDEQFF.

The chain combines TRBV27 with TRBJ2-7, with a weak D call TRBD1 (6 bases). Trimming stripped 2 bases from V and 3 bases from J, with 8 bases between. The CDR3 contains 13 residues. The germline CDR1 and CDR2 sequences are MNHEY and SMNVEV (reference sequence). Here the CDR3 DNA reads TGTGCCAGCAGTTTAAACAGGGACTACGAGCAGTACTTC. Its protein product is CASSLNRDYEQYF.

CDR3 loop: CASSVAASGHPTDTQYF. DNA for the CDR3: TGTGCCAGCAGCGTCGCGGCTAGCGGACACCCCACAGATACGCAGTATTTT. The J gene is TRBJ2-3, the V gene TRBV7-3; TRBD2 matches 7 bases. V trimming: 5 bases; J trimming: 2 bases; junction bases outside the gene matches: 13. Germline V lookup: CDR1 SGHTA, CDR2 FQGTGA. The CDR3 totals 17 residues.

The V call is TRBV15, the J call TRBJ1-1; D remains unclear. The germline V gene has CDR1 LNHNV and CDR2 YYDKDF (reference sequence). V lost 1 base and J 1 base, leaving 7 bases between the germline ends. This CDR3 is built from 14 residues. The CDR3, as DNA: TGTGCCACCAGCAGAGTTTCCGGGAACACTGAAGCTTTCTTT. It is translated as CATSRVSGNTEAFF.

J is TRBJ2-3 and V is TRBV6-5, with D uncertain. V was clipped by 8 bases and J by 2 bases, with 8 bases between them. Germline CDR1 and CDR2: MNHEY and SVGAGI. This CDR3 has 12 amino acids. The CDR3 sequence: CASGWATDTQYF. CDR3 nucleotides: TGTGCCAGCGGGTGGGCCACAGATACGCAGTATTTT.

The V call is TRBV7-3, the J call TRBJ2-6, with 9 bases aligning to TRBD2. CDR1 is SGHTA and CDR2 is FQGTGA in the germline V gene. V gave up 4 bases and J gave up 7 bases; unmatched junction bases: 8. The CDR3 length is 16 residues. The CDR3 DNA reads as TGTGCCAGCAGCTCCTTAGCGGGAGAGGAAGCCAACGTCCTGACTTTC. Its translation is CASSSLAGEEANVLTF.

The chain is built from TRBV6-5 and TRBJ2-6; tentative D call: TRBD1 (6 bases). Germline loops: CDR1 MNHEY, CDR2 SVGAGI. V was pared by 5 bases and J by 1 base, with 9 bases between. The CDR3 contains 15 residues. The CDR3 loop reads CASSPTGSGANVLTF. As DNA, the CDR3 is TGTGCCAGCAGTCCTACAGGGTCTGGGGCCAACGTCCTGACTTTC.

A single count supports this clone. The chain combines TRBV15 with TRBJ2-1; a possible D gene is TRBD2 (6 bases). The V end lost 1 base, the J end lost 9 bases, and 13 bases lay between the germline ends. Germline CDR1 reads LNHNV; CDR2 reads YYDKDF (reference sequence). The CDR3 is made up of 14 amino acids. The CDR3 DNA is TGTGCCACCAGCAGAGTAGGAGGGAACGGTGAGCAGTTCTTC. Residues: CATSRVGGNGEQFF.

The rearrangement links TRBV6-6 to TRBJ2-3; D is perhaps TRBD2 (6 bases). Germline V gene lookup returns CDR1 MNHNY and CDR2 SVGAGI (reference sequence). Trimming took 7 bases from V and 2 from J, leaving 13 bases between them. This CDR3 region has 14 residues. The CDR3 sequence is CASNPGLYTDTQYF. DNA for the CDR3: TGTGCCAGCAATCCGGGACTTTACACAGATACGCAGTATTTT.

The chain joins TRBV27 to TRBJ2-3; 8 bases match TRBD2. CDR1 is MNHEY, CDR2 SMNVEV, per germline (reference sequence). Trimming cost V 0 bases and J 0 bases; bases outside gene matches: 2. The CDR3 spans 16 residues. The CDR3 spells CASSLSGGGSTDTQYF. In DNA, the CDR3 is TGTGCCAGCAGTTTATCCGGCGGGGGGAGCACAGATACGCAGTATTTT.

The chain combines TRBV7-8 with TRBJ2-3; 8 bases align to TRBD2. The V gene end was trimmed by 4 bases and the J gene end by 4 bases; junction bases not matched to a gene: 13. CDR1 and CDR2 from the germline V gene are SGHVS and FQNEAQ. CDR3 length equals 17 residues. This CDR3 is CASSYTAPVAGSDTQYF. DNA of the CDR3: TGTGCCAGCAGCTACACCGCCCCGGTAGCGGGGTCAGATACGCAGTATTTT.

Comment on this clone: This same CDR3 is encoded by further DNA sequences in the sample. V usage is TRBV19 and J usage is TRBJ1-5, with 9 bases matching TRBD1. Losses at the gene ends were 6 bases for V and 1 base for J; bases not matched to a gene: 4. Germline loops: CDR1 LNHDA, CDR2 SQIVND (reference sequence). CDR3 length equals 15 residues. CDR3 nucleotides: TGTGCCAGTAGCAAGGACAGGGGAAGCAATCAGCCCCAGCATTTT. Protein product: CASSKDRGSNQPQHF.

This clone came up a few times. This chain uses TRBV23-1 with TRBJ2-7, with TRBD1 identical over 8 bases. TRBV23-1 is noted as an ORF with a role that remains uncertain. The CDR3 totals 16 residues. Losses at the gene ends were 3 bases for V and 0 bases for J; bases not matched to a gene: 7. DNA for the CDR3: TGCGCCAGCAGTCACCCGACAGGGGCTCCCTCCTACGAGCAGTACTTC. Amino acids: CASSHPTGAPSYEQYF.

This clone turned up a few times. The chain recombines TRBV25-1 with TRBJ1-1, with D possibly TRBD1 on 6 matching bases. The germline V gene has CDR1 MGHDK and CDR2 SYGVNS. V was pared by 4 bases and J by 10 bases, with 19 bases between. CDR3 size: 14 residues. CDR3 residues: CASSAPRQAGGAFF. CDR3 nucleotides: TGTGCCAGCAGTGCCCCTAGACAGGCCGGAGGAGCTTTCTTT.

The chain recombines TRBV4-2 with TRBJ2-7; D perhaps matches TRBD2 (6 bases). V lost 4 bases and J 3 bases, leaving 16 bases between the germline ends. The germline gives CDR1 LGHNA, CDR2 YNFKEQ. CDR3 length: 15 amino acids. CDR3 sequence: CASSLVRDSNYEQYF. The CDR3 coding sequence is TGTGCCAGCAGCCTCGTCCGGGACTCAAACTACGAGCAGTACTTC.

V usage is TRBV6-5 and J usage is TRBJ1-6; D possibly corresponds to TRBD1 (5 bases). The CDR3 length is 14 residues. Trimming took off 5 bases at V and 10 bases at J, with 15 bases between the two ends. Germline-derived CDR1 and CDR2 are MNHEY and SVGAGI. The CDR3 protein is CASSHQGERSPLHF. CDR3 nucleotides: TGTGCCAGCAGTCACCAGGGTGAGAGGTCACCCCTCCACTTT.

The chain couples TRBV15 to TRBJ2-7, with 10 bases identical to TRBD1. The J segment lost 6 bases and the V segment lost 5 bases, leaving 1 base of the junction unmatched. This CDR3 has 12 residues. The germline gives CDR1 LNHNV, CDR2 YYDKDF (reference sequence). The CDR3 nucleotides read TGTGCCACCAGCGGACAGGGGGGCGAGCAGTACTTC. This codes for CATSGQGGEQYF. Using reference TRBV15 and TRBJ2-7 for the parts outside the CDR3, the full variable domain is DAMVIQNPRYQVTQFGKPVTLSCSQTLNHNVMYWYQQKSSQAPKLLFHYYDKDFNNEADTPDNFQSRRPNTSFCFLDIRSPGLGDTAMYLCATSGQGGEQYFGPGTRLTVT.

The V and J genes are TRBV3-1 (or the pseudogene TRBV3-2) and TRBJ2-7; D not resolved. The germline CDR1 and CDR2 sequences are LGHDT and YNNKEL (reference sequence). V shed 4 bases and J shed 3 bases, with 13 bases lying between them. The CDR3 runs 14 residues. CDR3 amino acids: CASSPLTSIYEQYF. DNA of the CDR3: TGTGCCAGCAGCCCTTTAACATCAATCTACGAGCAGTACTTC.

The chain uses TRBV2 and TRBJ2-6; 8 nucleotides agree with TRBD1. The ends lost 7 bases at V and 0 bases at J; junction bases unmatched: 8. CDR1 and CDR2 from the germline V gene are SNHLY and FYNNEI. The CDR3 consists of 17 residues. The CDR3 DNA reads TGTGCCAGCATAGGAGGACAGGGAAACTCTGGGGCCAACGTCCTGACTTTC. This translates into CASIGGQGNSGANVLTF.

This clone came up a few times. The chain couples TRBV13 to TRBJ1-6; 9 nucleotides line up with TRBD1. The CDR3 spans 15 residues. CDR1 and CDR2 (germline): PRHDT, FYEKMQ (reference sequence). V shed 6 bases and J 5 bases; nucleotides not matched to a gene: 5. As DNA, the CDR3 is TGTGCCAGCAGTTACCGGGACAGGGATAATTCACCCCTCCACTTT. This sequence encodes CASSYRDRDNSPLHF.

In the case of this clone: This sample also contains other DNA sequences that code for the same CDR3. The CDR3 protein is CASSPGGGTDTQYF. In nucleotides, the CDR3 is TGTGCCAGCAGCCCGGGGGGAGGGACAGATACGCAGTATTTT. The V and J genes are TRBV3-1 (or the pseudogene TRBV3-2) and TRBJ2-3, with 7 bases identical to TRBD2. Germline V gene lookup returns CDR1 LGHDT and CDR2 YNNKEL (reference sequence). V was clipped by 4 bases and J by 3 bases; unmatched bases: 4. This CDR3 spans 14 amino acids.

The V call is TRBV5-1, the J call TRBJ2-5, with TRBD2 identical over 8 bases. The ends lost 10 bases at V and 4 bases at J; junction bases unmatched: 15. CDR3 length equals 15 residues. Per the germline V gene, CDR1 is SGHRS and CDR2 is YFSETQ. CDR3 amino acids: CAPRDSDGGGETQYF. Written as DNA, the CDR3 is TGCGCCCCCCGCGACAGCGACGGGGGGGGAGAGACCCAGTACTTC.

This clone was seen a single time. V usage is TRBV5-8 and J usage is TRBJ2-2; tentative D call: TRBD2 (5 bases). Germline V gives CDR1 SGHTS, CDR2 YDEGEE. This CDR3 is 17 amino acids long. Between the trimmed V and J ends, which lost 4 bases and 0 bases, there was a span of 16 bases. As DNA, the CDR3 is TGTGCCAGCAGCCTTCTCGGGGTGGGAACGAACACCGGGGAGCTGTTTTTT. The encoded protein is CASSLLGVGTNTGELFF.

The rearrangement joins TRBV4-1 to TRBJ2-5, with TRBD2 identical over 8 bases. CDR1 MGHRA and CDR2 YSYEKL come from the germline V gene. The V segment lost 3 bases and the J segment 2 bases; nucleotides outside the gene matches: 5. CDR3 size: 15 residues. This CDR3 is CASSHPGRGQETQYF. CDR3 DNA sequence: TGCGCCAGCAGCCATCCCGGGAGGGGTCAAGAGACCCAGTACTTC.